This T cell receptor beta chain stems from a study of Tregs in tolerant kidney transplant recipients. Study-level findings and limits: Activated donor B cell expansion appeared to reveal the most relevant donor-specific TCRbeta repertoire. The small number of patients limits these findings pending further validation. Biological reproducibility was not directly addressed, but technical replication error appeared minimal.

Profiling relied on immunoSEQ multiplex PCR, and the TCRdb table lists in-frame clones only, not all of them. In the table there are about 94,000 clones, approximately 93% of which are singletons. This CDR3 spans 16 amino acids. Trimming took 1 base from V and 3 from J, leaving 10 bases between them. Per the germline V gene, CDR1 is SGHTA and CDR2 is FQGTGA. Concerning this clone: Its matching antigen is unknown. Other DNA sequences of this sample code for an identical CDR3.

The chain is built from TRBV7-3 and TRBJ1-6; D is unresolved. The source material was CD4+ T cells from blood, sampled before the transplant. The clonotype was recovered from a human donor who received a combined kidney and bone marrow transplant. The DNA of the CDR3 is TGTGCCAGCAGCTTAAGGGCCCGGGACTATAATTCACCCCTCCACTTT. The encoded protein is CASSLRARDYNSPLHF.